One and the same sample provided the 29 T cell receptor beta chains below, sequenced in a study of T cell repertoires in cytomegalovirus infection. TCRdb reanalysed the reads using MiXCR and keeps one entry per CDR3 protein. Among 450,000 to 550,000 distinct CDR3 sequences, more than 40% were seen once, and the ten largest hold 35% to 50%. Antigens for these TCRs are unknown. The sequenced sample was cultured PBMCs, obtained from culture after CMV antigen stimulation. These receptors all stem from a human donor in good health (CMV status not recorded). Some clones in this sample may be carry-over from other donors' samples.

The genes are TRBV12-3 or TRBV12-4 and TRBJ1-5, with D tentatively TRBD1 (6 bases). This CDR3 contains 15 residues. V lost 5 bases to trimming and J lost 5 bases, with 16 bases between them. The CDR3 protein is CASSQRDISYQPQHF. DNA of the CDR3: TGTGCCAGCAGTCAACGGGACATATCGTATCAGCCCCAGCATTTT.

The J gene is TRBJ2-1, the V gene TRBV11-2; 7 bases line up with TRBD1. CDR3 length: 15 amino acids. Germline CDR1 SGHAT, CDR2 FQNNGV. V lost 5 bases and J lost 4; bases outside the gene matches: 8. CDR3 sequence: CASSIPGTDYNEQFF. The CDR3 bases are TGTGCCAGCAGCATCCCCGGGACAGATTACAATGAGCAGTTCTTC. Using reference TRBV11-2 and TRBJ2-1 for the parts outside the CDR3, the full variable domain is EAGVAQSPRYKIIEKRQSVAFWCNPISGHATLYWYQQILGQGPKLLIQFQNNGVVDDSQLPKDRFSAERLKGVDSTLKIQPAKLEDSAVYLCASSIPGTDYNEQFFGPGTRLTVL.

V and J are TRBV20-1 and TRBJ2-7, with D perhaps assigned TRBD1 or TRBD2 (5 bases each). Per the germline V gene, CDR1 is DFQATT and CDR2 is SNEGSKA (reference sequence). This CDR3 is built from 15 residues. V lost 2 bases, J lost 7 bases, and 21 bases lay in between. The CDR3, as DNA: TGCAGTGCTAGACCCGCAAGGGGCAAGAGGGGTGAGCAGTACTTC. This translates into CSARPARGKRGEQYF.

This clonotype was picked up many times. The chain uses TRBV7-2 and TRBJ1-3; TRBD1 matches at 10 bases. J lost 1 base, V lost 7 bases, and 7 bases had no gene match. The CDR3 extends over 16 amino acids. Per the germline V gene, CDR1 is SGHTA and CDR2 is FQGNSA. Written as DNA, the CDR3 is TGTGCCAGCACCAAGGGACAGGGGTTTTCTGGAAACACCATATATTTT. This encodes CASTKGQGFSGNTIYF.

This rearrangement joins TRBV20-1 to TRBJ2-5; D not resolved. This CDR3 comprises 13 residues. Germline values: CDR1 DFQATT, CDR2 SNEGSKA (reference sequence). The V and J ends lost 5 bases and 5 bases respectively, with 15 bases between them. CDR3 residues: CSASDANTETQYF. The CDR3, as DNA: TGCAGTGCTTCGGACGCTAACACGGAGACCCAGTACTTC.

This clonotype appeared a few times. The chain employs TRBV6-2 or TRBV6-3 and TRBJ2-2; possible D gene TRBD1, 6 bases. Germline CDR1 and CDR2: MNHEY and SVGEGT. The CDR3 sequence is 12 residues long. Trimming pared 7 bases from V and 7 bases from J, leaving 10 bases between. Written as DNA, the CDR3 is TGTGCCAGCACCTACAGGGTCGGGGAGCTGTTTTTT. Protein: CASTYRVGELFF.

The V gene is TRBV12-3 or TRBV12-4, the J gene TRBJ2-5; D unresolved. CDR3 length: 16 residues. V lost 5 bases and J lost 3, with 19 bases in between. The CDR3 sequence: CASSLRHGVPKETQYF. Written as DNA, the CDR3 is TGTGCCAGCAGTCTACGACATGGGGTTCCAAAAGAGACCCAGTACTTC.

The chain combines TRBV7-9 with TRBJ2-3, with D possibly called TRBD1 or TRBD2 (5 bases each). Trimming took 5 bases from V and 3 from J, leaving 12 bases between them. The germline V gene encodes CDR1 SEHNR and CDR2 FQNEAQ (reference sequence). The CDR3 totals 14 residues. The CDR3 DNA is TGTGCCAGCAGCCTCCTCTGGGGGACAGATACGCAGTATTTT. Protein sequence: CASSLLWGTDTQYF.

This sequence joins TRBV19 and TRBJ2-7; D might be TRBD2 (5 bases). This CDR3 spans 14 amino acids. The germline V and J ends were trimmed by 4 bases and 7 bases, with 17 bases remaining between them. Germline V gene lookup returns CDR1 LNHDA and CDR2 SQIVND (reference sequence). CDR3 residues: CASSKLTRTGEQYF. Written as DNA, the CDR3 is TGTGCCAGTAGTAAGCTCACTAGGACGGGGGAGCAGTACTTC.

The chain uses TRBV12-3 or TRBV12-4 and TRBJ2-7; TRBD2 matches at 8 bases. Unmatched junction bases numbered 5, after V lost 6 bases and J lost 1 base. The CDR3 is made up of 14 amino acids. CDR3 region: CASRHSGTSYEQYF. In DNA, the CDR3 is TGTGCCAGCAGACATAGCGGGACTTCCTACGAGCAGTACTTC.

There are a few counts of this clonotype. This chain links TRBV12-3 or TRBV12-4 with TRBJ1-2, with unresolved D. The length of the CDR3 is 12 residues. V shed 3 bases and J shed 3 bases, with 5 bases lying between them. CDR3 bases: TGTGCCAGCAGTTTTGGGGACTATGGCTACACCTTC. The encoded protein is CASSFGDYGYTF.

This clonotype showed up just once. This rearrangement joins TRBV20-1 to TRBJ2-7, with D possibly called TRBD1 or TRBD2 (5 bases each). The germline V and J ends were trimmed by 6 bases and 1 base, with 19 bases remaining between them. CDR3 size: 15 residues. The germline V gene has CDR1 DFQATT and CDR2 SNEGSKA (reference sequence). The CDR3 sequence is CSAPPRGPLSYEQYF. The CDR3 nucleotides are TGCAGTGCCCCCCCCCGGGGCCCACTGTCCTACGAGCAGTACTTC.

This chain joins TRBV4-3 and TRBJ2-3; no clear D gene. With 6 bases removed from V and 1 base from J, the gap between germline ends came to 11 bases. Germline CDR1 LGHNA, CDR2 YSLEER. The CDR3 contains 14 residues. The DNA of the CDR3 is TGCGCCAGCAGAACGGACCTGCGCACAGATACGCAGTATTTT. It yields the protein CASRTDLRTDTQYF.

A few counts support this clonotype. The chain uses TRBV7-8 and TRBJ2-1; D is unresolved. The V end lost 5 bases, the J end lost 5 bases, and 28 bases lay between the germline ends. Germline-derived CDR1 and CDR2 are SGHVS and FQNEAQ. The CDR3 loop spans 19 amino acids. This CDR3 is CASSPHGKYSGAANNEQFF. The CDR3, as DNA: TGTGCCAGCAGCCCCCATGGCAAGTACTCGGGCGCTGCGAACAATGAGCAGTTCTTC. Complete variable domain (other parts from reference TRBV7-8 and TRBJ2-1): GAGVSQSPRYKVAKRGQDVALRCDPISGHVSLFWYQQALGQGPEFLTYFQNEAQLDKSGLPSDRFFAERPEGSVSTLKIQRTQQEDSAVYLCASSPHGKYSGAANNEQFFGPGTRLTVL.

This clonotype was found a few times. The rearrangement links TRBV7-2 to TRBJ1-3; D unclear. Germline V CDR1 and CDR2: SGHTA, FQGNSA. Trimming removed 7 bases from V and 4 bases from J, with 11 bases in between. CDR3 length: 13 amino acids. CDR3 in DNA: TGTGCCAGCAAGGGTTATGGCGGAAACACCATATATTTT. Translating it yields CASKGYGGNTIYF.

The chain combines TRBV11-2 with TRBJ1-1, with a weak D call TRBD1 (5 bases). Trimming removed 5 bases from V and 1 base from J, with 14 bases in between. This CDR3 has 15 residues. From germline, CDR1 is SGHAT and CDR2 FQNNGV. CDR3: CASSPGTRRNTEAFF. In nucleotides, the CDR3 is TGTGCCAGCAGCCCGGGGACCCGGAGGAACACTGAAGCTTTCTTT.

This CDR3 reads CASSLWGGTEAFF. In DNA form, the CDR3 reads TGTGCCAGCAGCTTGTGGGGGGGCACTGAAGCTTTCTTT. V is TRBV12-3 or TRBV12-4 and J is TRBJ1-1, with a possible D match to TRBD1 (5 bases). CDR3 size: 13 residues. The ends were cut back, 6 bases at V and 4 bases at J, with 12 bases in the middle.

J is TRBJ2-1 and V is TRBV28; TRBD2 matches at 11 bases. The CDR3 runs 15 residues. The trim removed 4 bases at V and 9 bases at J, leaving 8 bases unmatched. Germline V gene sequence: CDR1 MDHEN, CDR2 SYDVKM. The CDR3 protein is CASSSLAGELFEQFF. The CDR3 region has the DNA TGTGCCAGCAGTTCACTAGCGGGGGAGCTCTTTGAGCAGTTCTTC.

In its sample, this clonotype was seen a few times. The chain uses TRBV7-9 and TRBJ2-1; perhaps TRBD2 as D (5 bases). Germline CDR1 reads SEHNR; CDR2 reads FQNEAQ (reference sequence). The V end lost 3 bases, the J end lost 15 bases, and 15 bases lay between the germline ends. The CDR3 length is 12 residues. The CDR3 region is CASSFRGGETFF. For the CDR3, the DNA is TGTGCCAGCAGCTTTCGGGGTGGGGAGACGTTCTTC.

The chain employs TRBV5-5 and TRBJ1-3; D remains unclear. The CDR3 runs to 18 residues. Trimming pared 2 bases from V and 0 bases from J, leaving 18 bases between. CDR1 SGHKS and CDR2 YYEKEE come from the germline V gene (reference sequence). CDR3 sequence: CASSFVPQREASGNTIYF. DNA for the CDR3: TGTGCCAGCAGCTTCGTTCCCCAAAGAGAGGCCTCTGGAAACACCATATATTTT.

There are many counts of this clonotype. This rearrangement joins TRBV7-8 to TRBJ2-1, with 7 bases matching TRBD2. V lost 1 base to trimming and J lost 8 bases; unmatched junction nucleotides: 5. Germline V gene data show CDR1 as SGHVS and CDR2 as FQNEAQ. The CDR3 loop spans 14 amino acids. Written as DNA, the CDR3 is TGTGCCAGCAGCTTAGAAGCACGGGAGGATGAGCAGTTCTTC. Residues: CASSLEAREDEQFF.

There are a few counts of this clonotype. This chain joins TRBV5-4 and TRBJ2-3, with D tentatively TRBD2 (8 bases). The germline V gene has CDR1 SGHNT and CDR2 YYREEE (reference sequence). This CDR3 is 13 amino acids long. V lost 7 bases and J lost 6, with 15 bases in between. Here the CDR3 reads CASSGRGPDTQYF. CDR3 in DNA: TGTGCCAGCTCCGGGAGGGGGCCGGATACGCAGTATTTT.

DNA for the CDR3: TGTGCCAGCAGCTTAGGCCAGGCTTTTCGACAGCCCCAGCATTTT. The encoded protein is CASSLGQAFRQPQHF. The chain has TRBV7-2 and TRBJ1-5; D is unresolved. There are 15 residues in the CDR3. CDR1 is SGHTA and CDR2 is FQGNSA in the germline V gene. Trimming left V 1 base short and J 7 bases short, with 14 bases between.

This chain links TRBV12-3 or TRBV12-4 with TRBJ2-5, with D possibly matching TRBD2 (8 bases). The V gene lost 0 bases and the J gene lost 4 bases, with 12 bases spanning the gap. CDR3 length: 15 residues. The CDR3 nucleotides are TGTGCCAGCAGTTTAGCCGGGAGGGGGCTAGAGACCCAGTACTTC. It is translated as CASSLAGRGLETQYF.

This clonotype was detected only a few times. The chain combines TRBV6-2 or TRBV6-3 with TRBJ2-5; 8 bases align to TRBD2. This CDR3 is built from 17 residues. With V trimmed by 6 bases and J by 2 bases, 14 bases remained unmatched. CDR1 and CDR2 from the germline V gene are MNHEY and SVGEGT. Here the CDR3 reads CASSWTPAREGQETQYF. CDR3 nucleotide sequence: TGTGCCAGCAGCTGGACTCCAGCCCGGGAGGGGCAAGAGACCCAGTACTTC.

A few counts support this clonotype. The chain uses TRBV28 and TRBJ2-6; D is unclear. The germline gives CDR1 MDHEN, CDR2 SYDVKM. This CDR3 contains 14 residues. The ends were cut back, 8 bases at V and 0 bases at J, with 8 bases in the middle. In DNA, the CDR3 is TGTGCCAGCGAAACGAGCTCTGGGGCCAACGTCCTGACTTTC. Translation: CASETSSGANVLTF.

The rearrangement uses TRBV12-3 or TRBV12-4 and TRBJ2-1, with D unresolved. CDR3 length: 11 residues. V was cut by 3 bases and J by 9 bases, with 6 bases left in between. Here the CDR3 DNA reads TGTGCCAGCAGTTTCAAGAGTGAGCAGTTCTTC. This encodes CASSFKSEQFF.

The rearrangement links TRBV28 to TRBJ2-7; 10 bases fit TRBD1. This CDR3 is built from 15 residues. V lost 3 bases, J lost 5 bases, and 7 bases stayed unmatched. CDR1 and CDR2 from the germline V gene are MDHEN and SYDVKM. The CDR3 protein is CASSLRDRGVHEQYF. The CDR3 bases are TGTGCCAGCAGTTTGAGGGACAGGGGTGTCCACGAGCAGTACTTC.

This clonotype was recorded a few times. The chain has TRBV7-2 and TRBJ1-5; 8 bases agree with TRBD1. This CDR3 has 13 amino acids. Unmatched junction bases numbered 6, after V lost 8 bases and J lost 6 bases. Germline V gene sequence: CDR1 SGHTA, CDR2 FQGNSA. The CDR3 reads CASRGQGFQPQHF. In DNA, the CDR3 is TGTGCCAGCCGAGGACAGGGCTTTCAGCCCCAGCATTTT.